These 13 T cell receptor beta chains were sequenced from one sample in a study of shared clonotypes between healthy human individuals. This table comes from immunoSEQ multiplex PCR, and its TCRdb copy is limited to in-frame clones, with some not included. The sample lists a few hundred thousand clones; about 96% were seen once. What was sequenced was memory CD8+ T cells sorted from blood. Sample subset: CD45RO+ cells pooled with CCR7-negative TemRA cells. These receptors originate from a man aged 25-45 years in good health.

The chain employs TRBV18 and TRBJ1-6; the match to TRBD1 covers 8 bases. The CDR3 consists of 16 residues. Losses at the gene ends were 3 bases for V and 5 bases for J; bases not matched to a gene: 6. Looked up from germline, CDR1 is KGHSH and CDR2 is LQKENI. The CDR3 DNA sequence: TGTGCCAGCTCACCGGGACAGGTCATTAATAATTCACCCCTCCACTTT. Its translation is CASSPGQVINNSPLHF.

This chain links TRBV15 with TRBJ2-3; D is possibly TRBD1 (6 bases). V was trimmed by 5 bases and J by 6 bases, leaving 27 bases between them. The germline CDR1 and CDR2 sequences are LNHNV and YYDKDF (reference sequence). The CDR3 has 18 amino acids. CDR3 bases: TGTGCCACCAGCGTCAGGAAACTCAGGGGAATTGGGGACGATACGCAGTATTTT. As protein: CATSVRKLRGIGDDTQYF.

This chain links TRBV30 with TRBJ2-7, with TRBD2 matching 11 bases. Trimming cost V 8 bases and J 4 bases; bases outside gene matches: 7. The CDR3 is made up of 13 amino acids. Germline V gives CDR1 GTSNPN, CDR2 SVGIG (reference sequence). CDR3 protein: CARPGTSGYEQYF. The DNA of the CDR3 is TGTGCCCGGCCCGGGACTAGCGGTTACGAGCAGTACTTC.

The DNA for the CDR3 is TGTGCCAGCAGCTTAGGTGGCGGGGGTCCAGATACGCAGTATTTT. Translated, it gives CASSLGGGGPDTQYF. This chain links TRBV7-6 with TRBJ2-3, with 7 positions matching TRBD2. CDR3 length: 15 amino acids. The trim removed 1 base at V and 4 bases at J, leaving 5 bases unmatched. Looked up from germline, CDR1 is SGHVS and CDR2 is FNYEAQ.

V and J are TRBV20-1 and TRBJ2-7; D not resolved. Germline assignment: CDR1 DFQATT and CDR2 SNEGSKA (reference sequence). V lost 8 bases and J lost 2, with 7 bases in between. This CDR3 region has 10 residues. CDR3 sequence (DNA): TGCAGTCCAAAAACCTACGAGCAGTACTTC. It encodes CSPKTYEQYF.

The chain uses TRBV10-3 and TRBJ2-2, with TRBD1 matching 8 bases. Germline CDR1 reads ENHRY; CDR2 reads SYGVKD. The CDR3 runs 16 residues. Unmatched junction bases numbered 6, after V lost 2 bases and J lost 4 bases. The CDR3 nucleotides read TGTGCCATCAGTGAGCAGGGACAGGAAATCACCGGGGAGCTGTTTTTT. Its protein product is CAISEQGQEITGELFF.

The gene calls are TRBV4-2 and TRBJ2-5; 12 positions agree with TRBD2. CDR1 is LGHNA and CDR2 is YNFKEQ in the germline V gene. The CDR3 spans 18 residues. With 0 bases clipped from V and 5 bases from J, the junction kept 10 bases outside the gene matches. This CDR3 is CASSQETSGSRGAETQYF. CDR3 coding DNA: TGTGCCAGCAGCCAAGAGACTAGCGGGAGTCGGGGGGCGGAGACCCAGTACTTC.

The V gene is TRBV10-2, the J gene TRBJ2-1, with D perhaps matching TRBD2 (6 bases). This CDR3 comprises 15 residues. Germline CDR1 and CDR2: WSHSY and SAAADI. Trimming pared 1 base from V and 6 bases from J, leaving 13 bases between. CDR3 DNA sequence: TGCGCCAGCAGTGAGTTAGCGGACTACGGCAATGAGCAGTTCTTC. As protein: CASSELADYGNEQFF.

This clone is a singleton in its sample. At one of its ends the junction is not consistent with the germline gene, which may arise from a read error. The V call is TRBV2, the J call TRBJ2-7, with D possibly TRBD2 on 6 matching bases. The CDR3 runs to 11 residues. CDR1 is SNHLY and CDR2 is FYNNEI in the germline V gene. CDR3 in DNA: TGTGCCAGCAGTGAGCGGGGAATTGAGGTTTTC. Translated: CASSERGIEVF.

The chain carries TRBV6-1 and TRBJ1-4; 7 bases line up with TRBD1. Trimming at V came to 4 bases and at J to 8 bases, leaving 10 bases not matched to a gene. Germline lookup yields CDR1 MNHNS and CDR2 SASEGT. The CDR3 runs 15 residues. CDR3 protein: CASSGPTGRGEKLFF. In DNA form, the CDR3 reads TGTGCCAGCAGTGGACCGACAGGGAGAGGGGAAAAACTGTTTTTT.

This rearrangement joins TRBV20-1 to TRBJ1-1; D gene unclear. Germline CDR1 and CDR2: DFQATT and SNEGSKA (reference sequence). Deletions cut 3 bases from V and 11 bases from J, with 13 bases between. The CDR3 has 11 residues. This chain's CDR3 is CSASFGPEAFF. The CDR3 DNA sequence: TGCAGTGCTAGTTTTGGGCCCGAGGCTTTCTTT.

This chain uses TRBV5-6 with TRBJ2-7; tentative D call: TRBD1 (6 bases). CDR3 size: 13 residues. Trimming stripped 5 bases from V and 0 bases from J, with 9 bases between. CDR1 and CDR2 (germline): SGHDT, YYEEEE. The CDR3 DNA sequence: TGTGCCAGCAGGCCGGGACACTCCTACGAGCAGTACTTC. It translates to CASRPGHSYEQYF.

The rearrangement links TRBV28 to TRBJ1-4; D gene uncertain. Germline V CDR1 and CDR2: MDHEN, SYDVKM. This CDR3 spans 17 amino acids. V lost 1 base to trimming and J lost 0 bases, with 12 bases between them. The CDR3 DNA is TGTGCCAGCAGTTTATCCCGAAACTATGCAACTAATGAAAAACTGTTTTTT. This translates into CASSLSRNYATNEKLFF.